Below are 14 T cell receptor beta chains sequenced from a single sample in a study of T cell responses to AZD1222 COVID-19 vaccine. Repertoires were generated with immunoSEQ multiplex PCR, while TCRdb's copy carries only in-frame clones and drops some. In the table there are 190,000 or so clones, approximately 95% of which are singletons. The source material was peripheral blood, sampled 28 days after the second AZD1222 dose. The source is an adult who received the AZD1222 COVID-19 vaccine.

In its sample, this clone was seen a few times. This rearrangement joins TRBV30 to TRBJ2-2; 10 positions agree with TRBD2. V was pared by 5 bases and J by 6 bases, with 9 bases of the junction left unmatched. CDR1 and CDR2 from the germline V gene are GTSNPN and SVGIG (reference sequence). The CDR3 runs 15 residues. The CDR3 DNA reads TGTGCCTGGGGGAGCGGGGGGGCGCACCCCGGGGAGCTGTTTTTT. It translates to CAWGSGGAHPGELFF.

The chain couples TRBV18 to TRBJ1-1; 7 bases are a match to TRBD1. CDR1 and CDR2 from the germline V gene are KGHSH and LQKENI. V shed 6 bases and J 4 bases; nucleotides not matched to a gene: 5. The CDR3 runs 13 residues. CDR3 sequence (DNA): TGTGCCAGCTCGAACAGGGGTCTCACTGAAGCTTTCTTT. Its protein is CASSNRGLTEAFF.

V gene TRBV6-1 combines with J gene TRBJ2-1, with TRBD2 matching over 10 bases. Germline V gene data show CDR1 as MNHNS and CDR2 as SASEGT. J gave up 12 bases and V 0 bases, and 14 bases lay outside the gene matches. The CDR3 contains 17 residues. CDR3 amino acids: CASSEAQGTSVYRGQFF. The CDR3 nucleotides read TGTGCCAGCAGTGAAGCGCAAGGGACTAGCGTTTATCGTGGGCAGTTCTTC.

CDR3 DNA sequence: TGCGCCAGCAGCCAAGAAAGGTTGAACACTGAAGCTTTCTTT. Its translation is CASSQERLNTEAFF. V usage is TRBV4-3 and J usage is TRBJ1-1, with no clear D. Germline CDR1 and CDR2: LGHNA and YSLEER. This CDR3 comprises 14 residues. V lost 0 bases and J 0 bases, leaving 5 bases between the germline ends.

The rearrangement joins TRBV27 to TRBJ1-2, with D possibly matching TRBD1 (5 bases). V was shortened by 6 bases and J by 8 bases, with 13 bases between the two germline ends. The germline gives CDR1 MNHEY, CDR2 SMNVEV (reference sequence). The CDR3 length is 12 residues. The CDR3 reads CASRGGAGGYTF. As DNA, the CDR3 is TGTGCCAGCAGGGGGGGAGCGGGAGGCTACACCTTC.

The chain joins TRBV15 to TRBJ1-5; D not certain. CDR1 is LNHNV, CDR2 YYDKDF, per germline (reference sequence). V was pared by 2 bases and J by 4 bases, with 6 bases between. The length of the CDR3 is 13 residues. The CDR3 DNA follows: TGTGCCACCAGCAGATCGTGGAATCAGCCCCAGCATTTT. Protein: CATSRSWNQPQHF.

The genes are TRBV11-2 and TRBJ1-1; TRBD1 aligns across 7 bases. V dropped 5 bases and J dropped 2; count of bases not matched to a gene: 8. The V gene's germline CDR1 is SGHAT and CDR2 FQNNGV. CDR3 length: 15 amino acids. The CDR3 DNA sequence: TGTGCCAGCAGCCGGATGGGACAGAGTAACACTGAAGCTTTCTTT. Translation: CASSRMGQSNTEAFF.

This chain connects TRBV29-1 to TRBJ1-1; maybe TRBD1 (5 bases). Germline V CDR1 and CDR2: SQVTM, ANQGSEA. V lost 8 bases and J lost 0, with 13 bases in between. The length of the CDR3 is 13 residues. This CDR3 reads CSSWGGMNTEAFF. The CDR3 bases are TGCAGCTCCTGGGGGGGAATGAACACTGAAGCTTTCTTT.

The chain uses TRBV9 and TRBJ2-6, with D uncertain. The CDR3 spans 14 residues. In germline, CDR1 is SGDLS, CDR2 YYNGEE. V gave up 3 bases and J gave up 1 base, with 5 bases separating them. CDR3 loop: CASSGRSGANVLTF. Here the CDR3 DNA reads TGTGCCAGCAGCGGACGATCTGGGGCCAACGTCCTGACTTTC. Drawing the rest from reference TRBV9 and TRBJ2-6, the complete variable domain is DSGVTQTPKHLITATGQRVTLRCSPRSGDLSVYWYQQSLDQGLQFLIQYYNGEERAKGNILERFSAQQFPDLHSELNLSSLELGDSALYFCASSGRSGANVLTFGAGSRLTVL.

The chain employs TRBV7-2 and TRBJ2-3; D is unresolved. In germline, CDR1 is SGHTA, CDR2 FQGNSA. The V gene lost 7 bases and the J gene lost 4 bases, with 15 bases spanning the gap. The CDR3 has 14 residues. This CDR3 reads CASTRNKGPDTQYF. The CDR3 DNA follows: TGTGCCAGCACCCGTAACAAGGGCCCAGATACGCAGTATTTT.

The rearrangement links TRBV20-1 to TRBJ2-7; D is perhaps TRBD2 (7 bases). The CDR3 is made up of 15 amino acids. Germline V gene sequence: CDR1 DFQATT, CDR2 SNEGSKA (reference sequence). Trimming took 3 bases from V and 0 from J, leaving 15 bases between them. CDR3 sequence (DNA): TGCAGTGCTAGTGGCGGGGGCCTTAGCTCCTACGAGCAGTACTTC. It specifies CSASGGGLSSYEQYF.

The DNA of the CDR3 is TGCGCCAGCAGCCAAGAGAGCGGGGGGGACACCGGGGAGCTGTTTTTT. This codes for CASSQESGGDTGELFF. The rearrangement links TRBV4-1 to TRBJ2-2; TRBD2 matches 10 bases. The CDR3 length is 16 residues. CDR1 MGHRA and CDR2 YSYEKL come from the germline V gene. V lost 0 bases and J lost 3; bases outside the gene matches: 1.

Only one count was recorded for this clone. For the CDR3, the DNA is TGTGCCAGCAGTCTCATACAGGGAACCAAAAACATTCAGTACTTC. Amino acid sequence: CASSLIQGTKNIQYF. J is TRBJ2-4 and V is TRBV2; TRBD1 might be the D (6 bases). The CDR3 has 15 amino acids. Trimming cost V 5 bases and J 2 bases, with 13 bases left between them. Germline V lookup: CDR1 SNHLY, CDR2 FYNNEI.

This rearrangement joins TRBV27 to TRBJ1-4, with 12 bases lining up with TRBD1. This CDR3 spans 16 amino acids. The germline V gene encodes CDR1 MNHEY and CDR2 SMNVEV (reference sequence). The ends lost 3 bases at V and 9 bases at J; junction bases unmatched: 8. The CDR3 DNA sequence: TGTGCCAGCAGTTTTGGGACAGGGGGCATTCATCAAAAACTGTTTTTT. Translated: CASSFGTGGIHQKLFF.